These 10 T cell receptor beta chains were sequenced from one sample in a study of lymphopenia after photon versus proton radiotherapy. Data came from immunoSEQ multiplex PCR; TCRdb stores just in-frame clones and leaves some out. Of about 24,000 clones in the sample, approximately 80% are singletons; the top ten hold under 25%. The input for sequencing was peripheral blood, taken from a patient treated with photon-based radiotherapy. The source is a man aged 35 to 55 with gastric cancer.

The V and J genes are TRBV19 and TRBJ1-5; TRBD1 matches 8 bases. This CDR3 region has 15 residues. J lost 4 bases, V lost 1 base, and 3 bases had no gene match. Germline V gene lookup returns CDR1 LNHDA and CDR2 SQIVND (reference sequence). The CDR3 spells CASSIGGQGNQPQHF. CDR3 sequence (DNA): TGTGCCAGTAGTATAGGAGGACAGGGAAATCAGCCCCAGCATTTT.

The CDR3 protein is CAWSVDLSQGTEAFF. The CDR3 DNA follows: TGTGCCTGGAGTGTAGACCTTTCTCAGGGAACTGAAGCTTTCTTT. The chain has TRBV30 and TRBJ1-1; D perhaps matches TRBD1 (5 bases). The V and J ends lost 0 bases and 5 bases respectively, with 16 bases between them. Germline V gene sequence: CDR1 GTSNPN, CDR2 SVGIG (reference sequence). The CDR3 contains 15 residues.

The chain carries TRBV11-2 and TRBJ2-1, with D maybe TRBD2 (7 bases). Germline CDR1 reads SGHAT; CDR2 reads FQNNGV. The CDR3 is made up of 16 amino acids. The V and J ends lost 3 bases and 2 bases respectively, with 14 bases between them. CDR3 in DNA: TGTGCCAGCAGCTTGTACGGCGGGGGCCCCTACAATGAGCAGTTCTTC. This translates into CASSLYGGGPYNEQFF.

The chain recombines TRBV7-2 with TRBJ1-4, with 7 bases aligning to TRBD1. This CDR3 has 14 residues. Germline V gene lookup returns CDR1 SGHTA and CDR2 FQGNSA. Trimming at V came to 5 bases and at J to 4 bases, leaving 4 bases not matched to a gene. The CDR3 DNA follows: TGTGCCAGCAGCAAGACAGGGATTAATGAAAAACTGTTTTTT. Its protein is CASSKTGINEKLFF.

The V and J genes are TRBV2 and TRBJ1-2; tentative D call: TRBD1 (5 bases). Germline CDR1 reads SNHLY; CDR2 reads FYNNEI. V was shortened by 10 bases and J by 5 bases, with 20 bases between the two germline ends. The CDR3 extends over 14 amino acids. CDR3 in DNA: TGTGCCACCCAGGCGGGCGGGGCAGGGTATGGCTACACCTTC. Translation: CATQAGGAGYGYTF.

For the CDR3, the DNA is TGCGCCAGCAGCCAAGAACCCGGGAGCACAGATACGCAGTATTTT. It codes for CASSQEPGSTDTQYF. V gene TRBV4-3 combines with J gene TRBJ2-3; D call uncertain. Trimming removed 0 bases from V and 0 bases from J, with 7 bases in between. This CDR3 contains 15 residues. Germline CDR1 LGHNA, CDR2 YSLEER.

This clone has only one observation. This chain uses TRBV11-2 with TRBJ2-5; possibly TRBD2 for D (5 bases). Looked up from germline, CDR1 is SGHAT and CDR2 is FQNNGV. Trimming stripped 3 bases from V and 5 bases from J, with 16 bases between. The CDR3 sequence is 15 residues long. The CDR3 loop reads CASSFPMGSGETQYF. The CDR3 nucleotides are TGTGCCAGCAGCTTTCCCATGGGGAGTGGGGAGACCCAGTACTTC.

The chain is built from TRBV30 and TRBJ2-1, with D tentatively TRBD2 (5 bases). Germline V lookup: CDR1 GTSNPN, CDR2 SVGIG (reference sequence). This CDR3 region has 12 residues. V lost 4 bases, J lost 9 bases, and 13 bases lay in between. CDR3 protein: CAWTQTTREQFF. DNA of the CDR3: TGTGCCTGGACCCAGACTACGCGTGAGCAGTTCTTC.

This clone was seen a few times. CDR3 in amino acids: CASSLVTANQPQHF. CDR3 DNA: TGTGCCAGCAGCTTGGTGACAGCTAATCAGCCCCAGCATTTT. The V call is TRBV5-6, the J call TRBJ1-5; D may be TRBD1 (5 bases). The ends were cut back, 0 bases at V and 4 bases at J, with 8 bases in the middle. In germline, CDR1 is SGHDT, CDR2 YYEEEE. The CDR3 sequence is 14 residues long.

J is TRBJ1-3 and V is TRBV30; TRBD1 aligns across 8 bases. V dropped 1 base and J dropped 0; count of bases not matched to a gene: 5. In germline, CDR1 is GTSNPN, CDR2 SVGIG (reference sequence). This CDR3 has 16 residues. CDR3 bases: TGTGCCTGGAGTGCCTACAGGGGGAGCTCTGGAAACACCATATATTTT. Its protein is CAWSAYRGSSGNTIYF.